This is a list of T cell receptor beta chains from one sample in a study of shared clonotypes between healthy human individuals. Measured with immunoSEQ multiplex PCR; TCRdb has only the in-frame clones, and not every one. The profile shows over a million clones, roughly 96% of them singletons. Material: naive CD4+ T cells sorted from blood. These receptor sequences come from a young man in good health. Both conserved end residues are trimmed from each CDR3. Each record gives: J gene, V gene, CDR3 protein.

>TRBJ2-3|TRBV29-1
SGARRAVQDTQY
>TRBJ2-3|TRBV9
ASSPPVGADTQY
>TRBJ1-4|TRBV28
ASTRPGARNEKLF
>TRBJ2-7|TRBV7-2
ASSLTTGTSHEQY
>TRBJ1-1|TRBV5-5
ASSSRLGGSEAF
>TRBJ2-3|TRBV11-2
ASSPGGIRTDTQY
>TRBJ1-3|TRBV7-2
ASSSRTGYGNTIY
>TRBJ2-1|TRBV10-3
AISESARLARSSYNEQF
>TRBJ2-2|TRBV9
ASSVDANTGELF
>TRBJ2-3|TRBV2
ASRVGLLLTTDTQY
>TRBJ2-5|TRBV5-1
ASSLEYWETQY
>TRBJ2-1|TRBV4-3
ASSQETRLNEQF
>TRBJ2-1|TRBV2
ASSYDPNNEQF
>TRBJ1-2|TRBV30
AWSLGDRAGYT
>TRBJ1-5|TRBV19
ASSIRGPGLNQPQH
>TRBJ2-7|TRBV11-2
ASRTGTSGNEQY
>TRBJ1-3|TRBV28
ASSPSRGGSGNTIY
>TRBJ2-6|TRBV2
ASSEWGSGANVLT
>TRBJ2-7|TRBV11-3
ASSLSGTSNYEQY
>TRBJ2-2|TRBV10-1
ASSTTGTSNTGELF
>TRBJ2-3|TRBV2
ASSLVMSGGPMDTQY
>TRBJ2-1|TRBV30
ALKGLF
>TRBJ1-1|TRBV28
ASRPRGGRNDTEAF
>TRBJ2-7|TRBV5-1
ASSQPGRPYEQY
>TRBJ2-5|TRBV9
ASSTRSGQETQY
>TRBJ2-5|TRBV6-1
ASNPGGRVSLTQY
>TRBJ2-7|TRBV11-2
ASSLAGTYEQY
>TRBJ1-5|TRBV19
ASRDPGLGNQPQH
>TRBJ2-3|TRBV7-9
ASSSGTPSTDTQY
>TRBJ2-3|TRBV6-6
ASRNLAGGPPDTQY
>TRBJ1-5|TRBV7-8
ASSNRQGESNQPQH
>TRBJ2-7|TRBV6-1
ASSGPGRGNYEQY
>TRBJ2-7|TRBV25-1
ASSDSGQGAHEQY
>TRBJ2-7|TRBV7-9
ASTFSGGSYEQY
>TRBJ2-1|TRBV29-1
SVQRASGMNNEQF
>TRBJ2-1|TRBV25-1
ASSEYRSSGYNEQF
>TRBJ1-4|TRBV28
ASSLPGATNEKLF
>TRBJ2-3|TRBV19
ASSIDLLAADTQY
>TRBJ1-5|TRBV28
ASSGGRGNQPQH
>TRBJ2-7|TRBV11-2
ASSLDGGYEQY
>TRBJ2-2|TRBV9
ASSARMTGTNTGELF
>TRBJ2-7|TRBV13
ASSFSTSGRGYEQY
>TRBJ2-3|TRBV7-9
ASSFLASGTDTQY
>TRBJ2-5|TRBV7-7
ASSGQSGARGETQY
>TRBJ1-4|TRBV10-2
ASSDLEATNEKLF
>TRBJ2-3|TRBV29-1
SERKGPGTDTQY
>TRBJ1-4|TRBV6-6
ASAPVPLTEKLF
>TRBJ2-3|TRBV7-9
ASSFTGSSSTDTQY
>TRBJ2-7|TRBV6-5
ASSKGLAGNYEQY
>TRBJ2-3|TRBV28
ASRSQGAGDTQY
>TRBJ2-2|TRBV11-2
ASSLTNTGELF
>TRBJ2-3|TRBV29-1
SVGLAGGAQY
>TRBJ2-1|TRBV29-1
SAQRGYNEQF
>TRBJ2-7|TRBV9
ASSVEGGREQY
>TRBJ2-7|TRBV6-1
ASRSRGSSEQY
>TRBJ1-1|TRBV11-3
ASSSGQGELNTEAF
>TRBJ2-7|TRBV6-4
ASSGWDGRSYEQY
>TRBJ2-7|TRBV7-9
ASSLTVGRQNAHEQY
>TRBJ2-7|TRBV4-3
ASSQEVGSNYEQY
>TRBJ1-1|TRBV7-9
ASSLGDRGRDGNTEAF